What follows describes a single T cell receptor beta chain. The antigen is not known. The Oncomine TCR Beta short-read assay was applied to DNA of cultured CD4+ T cells. TCRdb re-derived calls from the PCR reads in MiXCR, one entry per CDR3 protein. The sample includes about 12,000 distinct CDR3 sequences, 61% of them seen just once. The treatment denotes: roughly nine-day PBMC culture with coronavirus spike peptide pools or control peptides (ViraFEST assay). The record originates from a study of vaccination and CD4 T cells after COVID-19. The overall study: Blood was drawn a median 72 days post second dose, range 14 to 241. Points from the study as a whole: Researchers report that 304 of 307 vaccine-specific clones in convalescent patients proved spike mono-reactive. In convalescent patients, a median approximately 83% of post-vaccine SARS-CoV-2-reactive clones appeared only after vaccination.

CDR3 size: 13 residues. Germline CDR1 reads LNHDA; CDR2 reads SQIVND (reference sequence). Unmatched junction bases numbered 8, after V lost 8 bases and J lost 5 bases. Sequenced material: CD4+ T cells from blood, cultured in vitro. The clonotype was recovered from a human donor who had recovered from COVID-19. V is TRBV19 and J is TRBJ1-1, with TRBD1 matching 7 bases. This CDR3 is CASSEGARTEAFF. CDR3 nucleotides: TGTGCCAGTTCTGAGGGGGCGAGGACTGAAGCTTTCTTT.